This T cell receptor (beta chain) was retrieved from a study of cytomegalovirus exposure and HLA in healthy donors. The study's findings and limits: The investigators catalogued 180 or so TCR beta chains as cytomegalovirus-associated. Most TCR sequences were rare, but some public TCRs occurred in many donors. Near-uniform donor sequencing depth was presumed by presence/absence analyses.

Per germline, CDR1 SGDLS and CDR2 YYNGEE. With V trimmed by 0 bases and J by 3 bases, 7 bases remained unmatched. The CDR3 spans 16 residues. The PCR had 60 Vbeta and 13 Jbeta primers. Study processing details: It was a later analysis that counted tens of millions of unique TCR beta chains, of which roughly 10 million were shared. Clones were read by immunoSEQ multiplex PCR, and TCRdb kept only the in-frame ones, dropping some. For V, J and clone size, that table is used; D and trimming come from the DNA. The data contain fewer than 350,000 clones, about 90% of them singletons. As for this clone: What it binds is not known.

This clonotype originated in a woman aged 18-29 years in good health and CMV-seronegative. Sequencing input: PBMCs. This chain connects TRBV9 to TRBJ2-3; 7 bases fit TRBD2. The CDR3 region has the DNA TGTGCCAGCAGCGTAGCTGCGGGGGAGACGACAGATACGCAGTATTTT. As protein: CASSVAAGETTDTQYF.